This TCR beta chain was found in a study of shared clonotypes between healthy human individuals (dated by TCRdb to 2018 to 2021). About the study as a whole: The cohort included a few men and a couple of women between 18 and 49 years of age. Blood TCR repertoires of about 5 healthy adults were deeply sequenced to estimate repertoire size and the extent of clonotype sharing between individuals. Libraries were prepared and TCR repertoires were sequenced by different laboratories using diverse techniques, in order to increase sequencing depth and limit assay-specific biases. Each donor's leukapheresis produced roughly between roughly 0.9 and 9 billion PBMCs. For each donor, CD4 naive and CD4 memory were each given three plates, CD8 naive was given two plates, and CD8 memory was given one plate.

Notes on this clone: The specificity of this receptor is unknown. No clone much larger than this one lies a single base away; base qualities are absent.

CDR1 MDHEN and CDR2 SYDVKM are derived from the germline V gene. Including cysteine and phenylalanine, the CDR3 has 14 amino acids. Of the read, only the CDR3 DNA is kept; its 42 bases are in frame from base 1. Trimming takes 6 bases from V and 3 bases from J, and the germline ends sit 12 bases apart. Overall study results and their limits: Sharing across a few donors was observed for approximately 5% of naive CD4, 3% to 3.5% of naive CD8, 2.3% of memory CD4, and roughly 0.4% of memory CD8 clonotypes. Compared with non-shared clonotypes, clonotypes shared by all four sorted-subset donors had higher generation probabilities. Sampling was restricted to blood, and TCR repertoires in tissues likely differ from the TCR repertoires found in blood. Larger estimated clonotype richness was generally found for naive subsets than for memory subsets. The genetic and exposure-history diversity represented was limited by the small number of donors. Pairwise subsampling indicated that sequencing depth was expected to affect the degree of clonotype sharing among donors. Incomplete sequencing was indicated by rarefaction of sorted-subset datasets, despite the large sequencing depth.

Using the deep immunoSEQ assay, multiplex PCR amplified TCR CDR3 regions from genomic DNA. Genomic DNA extracted from each cell subset was distributed evenly over all wells of several immunoSEQ 96-well plates, and each plate served as one replicate. Each replicate PCR for sorted subsets received approximately 220 ng genomic DNA, equal to about 29,000 T cell genomes. The purified libraries were quantified using a Qubit 3.0 fluorometer, sized with a Bioanalyzer 2100, and then quantified again using the KAPA Library Quantification kit. Each immunoSEQ 96-well plate was sequenced on its own single-read 150-cycle Illumina NextSeq 550 flow cell. Per the source publication's procedure: Because the immunoSEQ output held only junctional sequences and lacked quality scores, the filtering could not match the filtering applied to full-length reads. Sequences were annotated with PyIR, a Python wrapper for IgBLAST v1.9, and V/J genes and CDR3 were assigned using IMGT germline references. Reads were removed for weak V/J assignments (E-value above 1e-6), missing CDR3, stop codons, out-of-frame junctions, or ambiguous translated residues. V3J clonotypes were defined as sequences sharing an identical inferred V gene, J gene, and CDR3 amino acid sequence. Percentage overlap between repertoires was computed as shared unique clonotypes divided by the size of the smaller repertoire. Richness of each repertoire was evaluated using RTK rarefaction, the Chao1 estimator, and Recon v2.1 estimates of unobserved clonotypes. OLGA was used to compute generation probabilities for all TCRbeta clonotypes that the gDNA method yielded from a handful of donors. Drawn from immuneACCESS, this table holds only the in-frame rearrangements with V and J called that TCRdb kept. Clones are partly lost; checked studies trace under half to an unresolved V gene and leave the rest unexplained. V, J and clone size derive from that table, while D and trimming were established from the DNA sequence. The sample contains about 1.5 million clones, around 98% of them found a single time. Jointly, the top ten make up 0.4% to 0.45% of the sample.

Donors were healthy HIV-negative adults with no recently reported acute infections or vaccinations. Every donor was a Caucasian adult living in Nashville, Tennessee, USA. CD4+ T cells were enriched by magnetic negative selection, after which naive cells were positively selected on CD45RA and the negative fraction was taken as the memory subset. Blood was collected by leukapheresis, and PBMCs were isolated by Ficoll-Histopaque density gradient centrifugation and then cryopreserved in liquid nitrogen vapor phase. Analytical flow cytometry was used to check the purity and quantity of every magnetically sorted T cell population. From each sorted fraction, genomic DNA was isolated and quantified by UV absorbance on a Nanodrop 2000c.

Sequencing used naive CD4+ T cells sorted from blood. What the cell subset or site label conveys for this sample: CD45RA+ positively selected. The receptor was derived from a man younger than 45 in good health. The chain uses TRBV28 and TRBJ1-5; the D gene cannot be named for sure. The CDR3 loop reads CASRSSYFNQPQHF. The nucleotide sequence reads TGTGCCAGCAGGTCCAGCTATTTCAATCAGCCCCAGCATTTT.